This is a list of T cell receptor beta chains from one sample in a study of blood T cell repertoires in COVID-19. Some clones are missing from TCRdb's copy, which holds only in-frame ones; the method was immunoSEQ multiplex PCR. The data show about 300,000 clones, around 90% seen once. Sequencing used PBMCs or T cells enriched from blood (not recorded which). These receptors all stem from a man in his sixties who had recovered from COVID-19. CDR3s include the opening cysteine and the closing phenylalanine or tryptophan. D genes are given only for firm matches. Not every row has a clone size; where given, it reads once, few, many or a size class.

J,V,D,size,DNA,CDR3
TRBJ2-7,TRBV5-5,TRBD1,few,TGTGCCAGCAGCTTGGGGACAGGTCCCTACGAGCAGTACTTC,CASSLGTGPYEQYF
TRBJ2-1,TRBV19,TRBD2,NA,TGTGCCAGTAAAGGGCTAGCGGGACCTTACAATGAGCAGTTCTTC,CASKGLAGPYNEQFF
TRBJ2-7,TRBV3-1/TRBV3-2,TRBD1,NA,TGTGCCAGCAGCCAAGACATGACAGGGTTTGGCGAGCAGTACTTC,CASSQDMTGFGEQYF
TRBJ2-1,TRBV7-3,TRBD2,NA,TGTGCCAGCAGCTTTCTCAGCGGGGCGAACAATGAGCAGTTCTTC,CASSFLSGANNEQFF
TRBJ1-1,TRBV29-1,TRBD1,NA,TGCAGCACCGGGACAGGGAACACTGAAGCTTTCTTT,CSTGTGNTEAFF
TRBJ1-2,TRBV7-2,NA,once,TGTGCCAGCAGCTTAGCCCCTTATGGCTACACCTTC,CASSLAPYGYTF
TRBJ2-1,TRBV7-9,NA,NA,TGTGCCAGCAGCTTACAGTCCTACAATGAGCAGTTCTTC,CASSLQSYNEQFF
TRBJ1-6,TRBV7-9,TRBD1,once,TGTGCCAGCAGCCGCGGGATGGCTGGACAGGCCTTTAATTCACCCCTCCACTTT,CASSRGMAGQAFNSPLHF
TRBJ1-5,TRBV7-9,TRBD1,NA,TGTGCCAGCAGCTCGTCGGACAGGGAAAATCAGCCCCAGCATTTT,CASSSSDRENQPQHF
TRBJ2-1,TRBV24-1,TRBD2,NA,TGTGCCACCAGTGAGCCCCCGGGACTAGCGGGGAGCTCCTACAATGAGCAGTTCTTC,CATSEPPGLAGSSYNEQFF
TRBJ1-3,TRBV30,NA,NA,TGTGCCTGGAGTGTACCTCGAAGCTATACTGGAAACACCATATATTTT,CAWSVPRSYTGNTIYF
TRBJ1-1,TRBV9,NA,NA,TGTGCCAGCAGCGTAGTTTGGGCAGGCCAGAACACTGAAGCTTTCTTT,CASSVVWAGQNTEAFF
TRBJ1-1,TRBV10-3,NA,NA,TGTGCCATCAGGGGCACAGGTGGTATCGGTGAAGCTTTCTTT,CAIRGTGGIGEAFF
TRBJ2-7,TRBV28,NA,once,TGTGCCAGCAGGTCTCTAGCGCTACTCTCCTACGAGCAGTACTTC,CASRSLALLSYEQYF
TRBJ2-3,TRBV25-1,NA,NA,TGTGCCAGCAGTGACTGGCGGGACCGCACAGATACGCAGTATTTT,CASSDWRDRTDTQYF
TRBJ1-4,TRBV14,NA,NA,TGTGCCAGCAGCCGTAACAGGGCAACTAATGAAAAACTGTTTTTT,CASSRNRATNEKLFF
TRBJ2-3,TRBV18,TRBD2,once,TGTGCCAGCTCACCAGGAAGAGGGAGGGCAGATACGCAGTATTTT,CASSPGRGRADTQYF
TRBJ2-1,TRBV27,NA,NA,TGTGCCAGCAGTTTCCACATAGCGGCACTCTCCTACAATGAGCAGTTCTTC,CASSFHIAALSYNEQFF
TRBJ2-7,TRBV5-1,TRBD1,NA,TGCGCCAGCAGCCCCGGTGGGTTGGACAGGATACTATACGAGCAGTACTTC,CASSPGGLDRILYEQYF
TRBJ2-1,TRBV30,NA,NA,TGTGCCTGGAGTCCGGCCCCATTCAGGGAATCCTACAATGAGCAGTTCTTC,CAWSPAPFRESYNEQFF
TRBJ2-3,TRBV6-2/TRBV6-3,TRBD2,NA,TGTGCCAGCAGTTACGGTGGGACTAGCGGGTATACGCAGTATTTT,CASSYGGTSGYTQYF
TRBJ2-7,TRBV27,TRBD1,NA,TGTGCCAGCAGTTCAGTTGGGACAGGGGTTAGCTACGAGCAGTACTTC,CASSSVGTGVSYEQYF
TRBJ1-4,TRBV7-9,TRBD1,once,TGTGCCAGCAGCCTCGGGACAGACAATGAAAAACTGTTTTTT,CASSLGTDNEKLFF
TRBJ1-5,TRBV19,NA,NA,TGTGCCAGTAGTCCCCGGGGGGGGCCCGATCAGCCCCAGCATTTT,CASSPRGGPDQPQHF
TRBJ2-3,TRBV7-2,NA,NA,TGTGCCAGCAGCTTATCGCCCGGGGCAGATACGCAGTATTTT,CASSLSPGADTQYF
TRBJ2-7,TRBV7-9,TRBD2,NA,TGTGCCAGCAGCCTAGGACTAGCGGGACCGGGAGAGCAGTACTTC,CASSLGLAGPGEQYF
TRBJ2-2,TRBV7-3,TRBD1,NA,TGTGCCAGCAGCCGCCTCGGACAGGGGGCCGGGGAGCTGTTTTTT,CASSRLGQGAGELFF
TRBJ2-3,TRBV28,TRBD2,NA,TGTGCCAGCTCGTTGGGGGGGAACCCAGATACGCAGTATTTT,CASSLGGNPDTQYF
TRBJ2-7,TRBV2,NA,NA,TGTGCCAGCGCGGCACGGGGCTACGAGCAGTACTTC,CASAARGYEQYF
TRBJ2-3,TRBV5-4,TRBD2,NA,TGTGCCAGCAGTTTAGCGGGAGAGGATACGCAGTATTTT,CASSLAGEDTQYF
TRBJ2-4,TRBV2,NA,NA,TGTGCCAGCAGTGAACAGTCTCTCTCACAGTACTTC,CASSEQSLSQYF
TRBJ1-1,TRBV6-5,NA,NA,TGTGCCAGCAGCCTCATAAGGGGTGAAGCTTTCTTT,CASSLIRGEAFF
TRBJ1-2,TRBV24-1,NA,NA,TGTGCCACCAGTGATTTCGACATTAACTATGGCTACACCTTC,CATSDFDINYGYTF
TRBJ1-2,TRBV28,TRBD1,NA,TGTGCCAGTGAACAGGGGAACATCGATGGCTACACCTTC,CASEQGNIDGYTF
TRBJ1-2,TRBV28,NA,few,TGTGCCAGCAGTTCCGGTCCAGGGTTCTATGGCTACACCTTC,CASSSGPGFYGYTF
TRBJ2-3,TRBV7-2,NA,NA,TGTGCCAGCAGCCGGGATCCGAGAGTCACAGATACGCAGTATTTT,CASSRDPRVTDTQYF
TRBJ2-7,TRBV11-2,NA,NA,TGTGCCAGCAGAGAGACAGCGATGAGCTCCTACGAGCAGTACTTC,CASRETAMSSYEQYF
TRBJ1-2,TRBV28,NA,NA,TGTGCCAGCAGACAAAACGGGGGAGCTAACTATGGCTACACCTTC,CASRQNGGANYGYTF
TRBJ2-3,TRBV5-4,TRBD2,NA,TGTGCCAGCAGCTTGGATGGGGGGGGAACAGATACGCAGTATTTT,CASSLDGGGTDTQYF
TRBJ1-2,TRBV9,NA,NA,TGTGCCAGCAGCGTAGATGGCACCTACTATGGCTACACCTTC,CASSVDGTYYGYTF
TRBJ1-1,TRBV3-1/TRBV3-2,NA,NA,TGTGCCAGCAGCCGGGACTCCCGAGAAGACTTTAACACTGAAGCTTTCTTT,CASSRDSREDFNTEAFF
TRBJ1-4,TRBV7-3,NA,NA,TGTGCCAGCAGCCTATTAGGGGGGGCAACTAATGAAAAACTGTTTTTT,CASSLLGGATNEKLFF
TRBJ1-2,TRBV5-6,TRBD1,NA,TGTGCCAGCAGCTTCCGGGACAGGAACTACTATGGCTACACCTTC,CASSFRDRNYYGYTF
TRBJ1-4,TRBV28,NA,NA,TGTGCCAGCCAAAGGGGGGGAGGCAATGAAAAACTGTTTTTT,CASQRGGGNEKLFF
TRBJ1-4,TRBV28,NA,NA,TGTGCCAGCAGTCCCCCAGGAGGACTTAATGAAAAACTGTTTTTT,CASSPPGGLNEKLFF
TRBJ2-6,TRBV19,NA,NA,TGTGCCAGTAGTATACGCAGCTCTGGGGCCAACGTCCTGACTTTC,CASSIRSSGANVLTF
TRBJ2-1,TRBV10-1,NA,NA,TGCGCCAGCAGTGAGTTAGGGAGTCGCCCCGATGAGCAGTTCTTC,CASSELGSRPDEQFF
TRBJ2-6,TRBV7-3,TRBD2,NA,TGTGCCAGCAGCTTAGATAGCGGGAGGGCCTTCTCTGGGGCCAACGTCCTGACTTTC,CASSLDSGRAFSGANVLTF
TRBJ2-2,TRBV15,TRBD2,NA,TGTGCCACCAGCAGGGGACTAGCGGGAGATACCGGGGAGCTGTTTTTT,CATSRGLAGDTGELFF
TRBJ2-5,TRBV2,NA,NA,TGTGCCAGCAGTGACTGGGGCGTAAGCCAAGAGACCCAGTACTTC,CASSDWGVSQETQYF
TRBJ2-3,TRBV19,TRBD2,NA,TGTGCCAGTAGTCTCGGGACTAGTTCTAATACGCAGTATTTT,CASSLGTSSNTQYF
TRBJ2-1,TRBV7-9,TRBD2,NA,TGTGCCAGCAGCCCCCTTGGGGGAAGCGGGGGCAATGAGCAGTTCTTC,CASSPLGGSGGNEQFF
TRBJ2-1,TRBV6-5,NA,NA,TGTGCCAGCAGTTCCCCTAGTGGTGAGCAGTTCTTC,CASSSPSGEQFF
TRBJ1-1,TRBV4-2,NA,NA,TGTGCCAGCAGCCAAGATAAGAGGGAAAACACTGAAGCTTTCTTT,CASSQDKRENTEAFF
TRBJ1-3,TRBV18,TRBD1,NA,TGTGCCAGCTCACCTACCACAGGGGCGCGGAACACCATATATTTT,CASSPTTGARNTIYF
TRBJ1-5,TRBV18,TRBD1,NA,TGTGCCAGCTCACCGGACAGGGGGCTTAATCAGCCCCAGCATTTT,CASSPDRGLNQPQHF
TRBJ1-5,TRBV19,NA,few,TGTGCCAGTGCTGACAGTAGCAATCAGCCCCAGCATTTT,CASADSSNQPQHF
TRBJ1-3,TRBV19,TRBD1,NA,TGTGCCAGTAGCCCCGAGACAGGGAGAAACACCATATATTTT,CASSPETGRNTIYF